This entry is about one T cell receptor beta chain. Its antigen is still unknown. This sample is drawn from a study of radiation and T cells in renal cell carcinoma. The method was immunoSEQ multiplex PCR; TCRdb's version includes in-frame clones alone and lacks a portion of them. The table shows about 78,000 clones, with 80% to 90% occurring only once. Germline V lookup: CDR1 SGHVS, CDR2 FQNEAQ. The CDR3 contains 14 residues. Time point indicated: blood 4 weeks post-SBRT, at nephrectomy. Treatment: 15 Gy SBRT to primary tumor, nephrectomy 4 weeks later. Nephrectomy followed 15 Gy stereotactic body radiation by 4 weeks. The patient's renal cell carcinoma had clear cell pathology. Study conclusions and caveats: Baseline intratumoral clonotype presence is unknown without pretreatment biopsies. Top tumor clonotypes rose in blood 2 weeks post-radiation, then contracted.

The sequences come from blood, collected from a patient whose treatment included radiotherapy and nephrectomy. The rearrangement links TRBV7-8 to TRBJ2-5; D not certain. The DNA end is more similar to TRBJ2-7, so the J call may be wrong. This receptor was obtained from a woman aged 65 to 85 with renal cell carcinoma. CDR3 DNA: TGTGCCAGCAGCGGCCAGGTCAGCTCCTACGAGCAGTACTTC. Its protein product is CASSGQVSSYEQYF.